This T cell receptor beta chain is from a study of identical twins' blood T cells. Findings of the study overall: Shared CDR3 clonotype counts tracked mainly the product of cloneset sizes. Top TCRbeta clonotypes were shared more with twin than unrelated donors. Out-of-frame TCRbeta clonotypes reportedly had markedly more similar V usage in twins than unrelated donors.

Comment on this clonotype: The antigen is undetermined.

Original data processing: Clonotypes per individual ranged from about 85,000 to nearly 500,000. Each CDR3 protein gets one entry after TCRdb re-called the 5' RACE reads with MiXCR. Here the V and J calls rest on TCRdb's processing, not on the authors' analysis. This table holds around 380,000 distinct CDR3 sequences, roughly 27% found once. Deletions cut 3 bases from V and 7 bases from J, with 2 bases between. The CDR3 length is 10 residues. Germline V lookup: CDR1 KGHSH, CDR2 LQKENI. The material sequenced was PBMCs. This sequence joins TRBV18 and TRBJ2-3, with D unresolved. This clonotype was sampled from a woman between 18 and 50 years old in good health. The CDR3 DNA reads as TGTGCCAGCTCACCGAATACGCAGTATTTT. It translates to CASSPNTQYF.